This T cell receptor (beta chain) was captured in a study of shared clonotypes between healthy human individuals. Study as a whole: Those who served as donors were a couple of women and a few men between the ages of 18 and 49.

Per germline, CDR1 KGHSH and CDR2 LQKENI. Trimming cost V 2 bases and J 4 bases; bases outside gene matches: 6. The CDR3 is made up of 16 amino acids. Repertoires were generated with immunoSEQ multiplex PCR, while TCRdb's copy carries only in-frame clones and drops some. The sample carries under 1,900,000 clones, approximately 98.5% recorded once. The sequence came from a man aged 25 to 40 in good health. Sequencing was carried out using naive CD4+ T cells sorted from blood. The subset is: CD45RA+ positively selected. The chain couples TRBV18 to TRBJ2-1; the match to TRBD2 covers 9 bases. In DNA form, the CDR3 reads TGTGCCAGCTCACCATTGGTAGCGGGAGAATACAATGAGCAGTTCTTC. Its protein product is CASSPLVAGEYNEQFF.